The 27 T cell receptor beta chains reported below all come from one sample, sequenced in a study of cytomegalovirus exposure and HLA in healthy donors (dated by TCRdb to 2016 to 2017). Receptor amplification or capture employed the immunoSEQ multiplex PCR assay. The multiplex PCR relied on a mix of 60 forward primers for TCR Vbeta segments and 13 reverse primers for TCR Jbeta segments. Drawn from immuneACCESS, this table holds only the in-frame rearrangements with V and J called that TCRdb kept. Clones are partly lost; checked studies trace under half to an unresolved V gene and leave the rest unexplained. Counted in this sample were approximately 130,000 clones; 75% to 80% of them appeared once. Together, the top ten hold about 1.1% of the sample. The sequenced sample consisted of PBMCs. Source of these receptors: a male donor in good health and CMV-seronegative.

This clone has a single count. This sequence joins TRBV9 and TRBJ1-4; 7 bases match TRBD1. V was pared by 4 bases and J by 8 bases, with 8 bases of the junction left unmatched. The CDR3 is made up of 14 amino acids. Per the germline V gene, CDR1 is SGDLS and CDR2 is YYNGEE. The CDR3 DNA is TGTGCCAGCAGCCCACGGACAGGAGGAGAAAAACTGTTTTTT. Its translation is CASSPRTGGEKLFF.

This sequence joins TRBV7-2 and TRBJ2-3; the match to TRBD2 covers 14 bases. With 5 bases clipped from V and 5 bases from J, the junction kept 6 bases outside the gene matches. This CDR3 comprises 16 residues. CDR1 is SGHTA and CDR2 is FQGNSA in the germline V gene. CDR3 sequence (DNA): TGTGCCAGCAGCCCAGGACTAGCGGGGGGATTAGATACGCAGTATTTT. Residues: CASSPGLAGGLDTQYF.

This chain connects TRBV7-9 to TRBJ2-2; D perhaps matches TRBD2 (6 bases). V dropped 4 bases and J dropped 5 bases, with 14 bases sitting between them. This CDR3 is 15 amino acids long. Germline CDR1 SEHNR, CDR2 FQNEAQ (reference sequence). The CDR3 DNA reads as TGTGCCAGCAGCTCCCGGACTATTAGTACCGGGGAGCTGTTTTTT. This sequence encodes CASSSRTISTGELFF.

The chain employs TRBV27 and TRBJ2-3; TRBD2 agrees at 10 bases. The trim removed 2 bases at V and 2 bases at J, leaving 7 bases unmatched. CDR3 length: 17 residues. In germline, CDR1 is MNHEY, CDR2 SMNVEV (reference sequence). The CDR3 loop reads CASSLDGSGGATDTQYF. The CDR3 DNA follows: TGTGCCAGCAGTTTAGACGGGAGCGGGGGGGCCACAGATACGCAGTATTTT.

The rearrangement uses TRBV7-9 and TRBJ2-2, with a weak D call TRBD2 (6 bases). CDR3 length: 17 residues. Trimming stripped 4 bases from V and 2 bases from J, with 17 bases between. Germline V CDR1 and CDR2: SEHNR, FQNEAQ (reference sequence). The chain's CDR3 is CASSSPIGGYNTGELFF. The CDR3, as DNA: TGTGCCAGCAGCTCCCCCATCGGGGGATACAACACCGGGGAGCTGTTTTTT.

The rearrangement uses TRBV27 and TRBJ1-2; the match to TRBD1 covers 7 bases. The germline CDR1 and CDR2 sequences are MNHEY and SMNVEV (reference sequence). The V gene end was trimmed by 8 bases and the J gene end by 5 bases; junction bases not matched to a gene: 11. The CDR3 totals 14 residues. The CDR3 region has the DNA TGTGCCAGCTACGATCCCGGGACAGTTTATGGCTACACCTTC. Translating it yields CASYDPGTVYGYTF.

This clone was counted ten times or more. The CDR3 spells CASMDRATEAFF. In DNA, the CDR3 is TGTGCCAGCATGGACAGGGCCACTGAAGCTTTCTTT. J is TRBJ1-1 and V is TRBV2; 8 bases match TRBD1. Trimming took 7 bases from V and 4 from J; bases not matched to a gene: 2. Germline V CDR1 and CDR2: SNHLY, FYNNEI. The CDR3 has 12 amino acids.

V gene TRBV4-3 combines with J gene TRBJ1-1; D is unclear. The CDR3 runs 14 residues. Germline CDR1 is LGHNA and CDR2 is YSLEER. Between the trimmed V and J ends, which lost 1 base and 3 bases, there was a span of 9 bases. CDR3 in DNA: TGCGCCAGCAGCCAAGTAATTCGGGACACTGAAGCTTTCTTT. Residues: CASSQVIRDTEAFF.

This clone has only a few counts. V gene TRBV4-1 combines with J gene TRBJ1-5, with 7 bases matching TRBD1. The V gene's germline CDR1 is MGHRA and CDR2 YSYEKL. V lost 4 bases, J lost 5 bases, and 2 bases stayed unmatched. The CDR3 runs to 13 residues. CDR3 in amino acids: CASSLTGDQPQHF. CDR3 sequence (DNA): TGCGCCAGCAGCCTTACAGGGGATCAGCCCCAGCATTTT.

This clone was found once. The chain couples TRBV7-8 to TRBJ1-1; D is unresolved. From germline, CDR1 is SGHVS and CDR2 FQNEAQ. The CDR3 sequence is 14 residues long. V was clipped by 5 bases and J by 2 bases, with 12 bases between them. CDR3 residues: CASSTWGGNTEAFF. DNA for the CDR3: TGTGCCAGCAGCACCTGGGGAGGCAACACTGAAGCTTTCTTT.

This clone has a handful of counts. This sequence joins TRBV19 and TRBJ1-5; TRBD1 matches 9 bases. The length of the CDR3 is 15 residues. The V gene's germline CDR1 is LNHDA and CDR2 SQIVND (reference sequence). The junction had 5 bases not matched to a gene; V was cut back by 2 bases and J by 6 bases. The CDR3 nucleotides are TGTGCCAGTAGTATACCAAGGACAGGGGTTCAGCCCCAGCATTTT. Translation gives CASSIPRTGVQPQHF.

This chain links TRBV27 with TRBJ2-5; possibly TRBD1 for D (5 bases). Between the trimmed V and J ends, which lost 6 bases and 1 base, there was a span of 9 bases. In germline, CDR1 is MNHEY, CDR2 SMNVEV (reference sequence). CDR3 size: 13 residues. The CDR3 sequence: CASSHDSQETQYF. CDR3 in DNA: TGTGCCAGCAGCCACGACAGCCAAGAGACCCAGTACTTC.

V is TRBV19 and J is TRBJ1-4, with 7 bases aligning to TRBD1. V was pared by 7 bases and J by 8 bases, with 7 bases of the junction left unmatched. The CDR3 runs 13 residues. CDR1 and CDR2 from the germline V gene are LNHDA and SQIVND (reference sequence). The CDR3 nucleotides are TGTGCCAGTACCCCCAGGGGGAGGGAAAAACTGTTTTTT. Amino acids: CASTPRGREKLFF.

V usage is TRBV11-3 and J usage is TRBJ1-4; D possibly corresponds to TRBD1 (5 bases). Between the trimmed V and J ends, which lost 3 bases and 6 bases, there was a span of 11 bases. This CDR3 is built from 14 residues. Per the germline V gene, CDR1 is SGHNT and CDR2 is YENEEA. CDR3 DNA sequence: TGTGCCAGCAGCTTTGGAGGGGTGGATGAAAAACTGTTTTTT. Protein: CASSFGGVDEKLFF.

This chain joins TRBV27 and TRBJ2-7; TRBD2 aligns across 9 bases. The CDR3 is made up of 16 amino acids. CDR1 and CDR2 from the germline V gene are MNHEY and SMNVEV (reference sequence). Trimming took 5 bases from V and 6 from J; bases not matched to a gene: 14. In DNA form, the CDR3 reads TGTGCCAGCAGTCCCCGTAGGGCGGGGGGGCCTGGCGAGCAGTACTTC. The encoded protein is CASSPRRAGGPGEQYF.

The CDR3 DNA sequence: TGCGCCAGCAGCCAAGATAACGGGAACACTGAAGCTTTCTTT. Its translation is CASSQDNGNTEAFF. The chain couples TRBV4-1 to TRBJ1-1; D ambiguous. The germline V and J ends were trimmed by 0 bases and 1 base, with 6 bases remaining between them. Looked up from germline, CDR1 is MGHRA and CDR2 is YSYEKL. The CDR3 has 14 amino acids.

The chain is built from TRBV6-6 and TRBJ2-1; TRBD2 matches 8 bases. Germline CDR1 and CDR2: MNHNY and SVGAGI (reference sequence). J gave up 6 bases and V 6 bases, and 13 bases lay outside the gene matches. This CDR3 has 16 amino acids. The CDR3 spells CASSHSGRGAFNEQFF. The CDR3 DNA reads as TGTGCCAGCAGCCACTCGGGGCGGGGGGCCTTCAATGAGCAGTTCTTC.

This rearrangement joins TRBV7-9 to TRBJ1-1; D ambiguous. Trimming stripped 1 base from V and 6 bases from J, with 15 bases between. There are 15 residues in the CDR3. CDR1 and CDR2 from the germline V gene are SEHNR and FQNEAQ (reference sequence). CDR3 bases: TGTGCCAGCAGCTTAGTTGGTAGCCTGGTGGCTGAAGCTTTCTTT. Residues: CASSLVGSLVAEAFF.

This rearrangement joins TRBV4-3 to TRBJ1-4; TRBD1 agrees at 11 bases. V trimming: 4 bases; J trimming: 12 bases; junction bases outside the gene matches: 7. Germline values: CDR1 LGHNA, CDR2 YSLEER. CDR3 size: 14 residues. The CDR3 DNA reads TGCGCCAGCAGCCTAGCCGGGACAGGGGGACAACTGTTTTTT. The encoded protein is CASSLAGTGGQLFF.

The chain has TRBV10-3 and TRBJ1-2, with 8 bases aligning to TRBD1. The junction had 6 bases not matched to a gene; V was cut back by 7 bases and J by 8 bases. This CDR3 spans 12 amino acids. Germline-derived CDR1 and CDR2 are ENHRY and SYGVKD. CDR3 DNA sequence: TGTGCCATCAAAGACAGGGGCACAGGCTACACCTTC. Amino acid sequence: CAIKDRGTGYTF.

This clone has only one observation. The J gene is TRBJ2-2, the V gene TRBV9; D possibly corresponds to TRBD2 (6 bases). V shed 5 bases and J shed 0 bases, with 14 bases lying between them. From germline, CDR1 is SGDLS and CDR2 YYNGEE. The CDR3 is 16 residues long. The CDR3 protein is CASRGGVTANTGELFF. The CDR3 region has the DNA TGTGCCAGCAGGGGGGGTGTGACCGCGAACACCGGGGAGCTGTTTTTT. The variable domain in full, with the rest retrieved from reference TRBV9 and TRBJ2-2, is DSGVTQTPKHLITATGQRVTLRCSPRSGDLSVYWYQQSLDQGLQFLIQYYNGEERAKGNILERFSAQQFPDLHSELNLSSLELGDSALYFCASRGGVTANTGELFFGEGSRLTVL.

The chain uses TRBV19 and TRBJ2-1, with 10 bases that match TRBD1. Germline trimming cut 4 bases from V and 6 bases from J; bases unmatched to any gene: 6. The germline gives CDR1 LNHDA, CDR2 SQIVND (reference sequence). The CDR3 is 15 residues long. CDR3 protein: CASSTRQGASNEQFF. The CDR3 DNA follows: TGTGCCAGTAGTACTCGACAGGGGGCGAGCAATGAGCAGTTCTTC.

This chain uses TRBV30 with TRBJ1-2; no reliable D call. Germline CDR1 reads GTSNPN; CDR2 reads SVGIG (reference sequence). The V and J ends lost 2 bases and 3 bases respectively, with 10 bases between them. The CDR3 is 13 amino acids. As DNA, the CDR3 is TGTGCCTGGAGTCAACGGTCGGACTATGGCTACACCTTC. It translates to CAWSQRSDYGYTF.

J is TRBJ1-2 and V is TRBV18; the match to TRBD1 covers 10 bases. The ends lost 6 bases at V and 3 bases at J; junction bases unmatched: 7. Per germline, CDR1 KGHSH and CDR2 LQKENI. The CDR3 totals 15 residues. The CDR3 here is CASSSRDRGDYGYTF. The CDR3 DNA is TGTGCCAGCTCGTCCCGGGACAGGGGAGACTATGGCTACACCTTC.

The CDR3 coding sequence is TGTGCCAGCAGTGAACCGACAGGGCAAGAGACCCAGTACTTC. It is translated as CASSEPTGQETQYF. The V and J genes are TRBV2 and TRBJ2-5; 7 positions match TRBD1. Germline V gene data show CDR1 as SNHLY and CDR2 as FYNNEI. V shed 2 bases, J shed 2 bases, and the junction held 2 bases outside the gene matches. CDR3 length: 14 amino acids.

V and J are TRBV4-1 and TRBJ2-5; D perhaps matches TRBD2 (7 bases). V was shortened by 1 base and J by 4 bases, with 16 bases between the two germline ends. The length of the CDR3 is 16 residues. Per germline, CDR1 MGHRA and CDR2 YSYEKL. CDR3 residues: CASSQVSGGFGETQYF. The DNA for the CDR3 is TGCGCCAGCAGCCAAGTTTCGGGGGGCTTTGGAGAGACCCAGTACTTC.

This clone was seen more than once but under ten times. The chain uses TRBV7-9 and TRBJ1-3, with D maybe TRBD1 (6 bases). This CDR3 spans 13 amino acids. V lost 6 bases to trimming and J lost 8 bases, with 14 bases between them. The germline V gene encodes CDR1 SEHNR and CDR2 FQNEAQ (reference sequence). The DNA for the CDR3 is TGTGCCAGCAGTTGGGGCCCAGGGGACACCATATATTTT. Amino acids: CASSWGPGDTIYF.